This entry describes one T cell receptor beta chain. The antigen is unknown. Unstimulated PBMCs were sorted into CD3+CD4+ and CD3+CD8+ populations. Profiling relied on immunoSEQ multiplex PCR, and the TCRdb table lists in-frame clones only, not all of them. The sample lists around 75,000 clones, around 84% occurring once. V was clipped by 5 bases and J by 2 bases; unmatched bases: 5. CDR1 is SEHNR and CDR2 is FQNEAQ in the germline V gene (reference sequence). CDR3 length equals 15 residues. The data stem from a study of T cell clones after liver transplantation. Study details: TCRbeta sequencing after a pre-transplant mixed lymphocyte reaction identified graft-donor-reactive clones, later tracked in post-transplant blood. Tolerant meant at least one year fully off immunosuppression without liver enzymes above twice normal. General observations from the study: Conclusions were preliminary, with small, heterogeneous patient groups.

The chain is built from TRBV7-9 and TRBJ2-2; 7 bases are a match to TRBD1. This receptor was identified in a human patient who received a liver transplant. Some T cells may have come from the graft donor. The sequenced sample was CD4+ T cells from blood, obtained around 50 months after liver transplant. CDR3 sequence: CASSRDSPNTGELFF. The CDR3 DNA is TGTGCCAGCAGCCGGGACAGCCCAAACACCGGGGAGCTGTTTTTT. Full variable domain (rest looked up from reference TRBV7-9 and TRBJ2-2): DTGVSQNPRHKITKRGQNVTFRCDPISEHNRLYWYRQTLGQGPEFLTYFQNEAQLEKSRLLSDRFSAERPKGSFSTLEIQRTEQGDSAMYLCASSRDSPNTGELFFGEGSRLTVL.